This T cell receptor (beta chain) was identified during a study of blood T cells in healthy people across ages. Whole-study context: Every two T cells gave about one barcoded beta molecule via template switching. Findings of the study overall: Getting older went along with TCR beta diversity per million T cells dropping roughly linearly. In long-lived donors, naive CD4+ cell counts and diversity exceeded those of aged donors.

This clonotype appeared a single time. Antigen specificity is unknown. The authors isolated at least 6 million PBMCs per sample. CDR3 size: 13 residues. The V gene's germline CDR1 is SEHNR and CDR2 FQNEAQ (reference sequence). V shed 0 bases and J shed 6 bases, with 6 bases lying between them. Next came a second PCR, run for about 7 to 12 cycles, which used a sample-barcoded 5' primer along with a J-beta primer mix. TCRdb passed the 5' RACE reads through MiXCR, listing each CDR3 protein once. The sample consists of some 710,000 distinct CDR3 sequences, 20% to 25% of them appearing once. This chain joins TRBV7-9 and TRBJ2-1, with no clear D. This clonotype was obtained from a man aged 65 to 79 in good health. The specimen was blood. This chain's CDR3 is CASSLAVVNEQFF. In DNA form, the CDR3 reads TGTGCCAGCAGCTTAGCGGTGGTCAATGAGCAGTTCTTC.